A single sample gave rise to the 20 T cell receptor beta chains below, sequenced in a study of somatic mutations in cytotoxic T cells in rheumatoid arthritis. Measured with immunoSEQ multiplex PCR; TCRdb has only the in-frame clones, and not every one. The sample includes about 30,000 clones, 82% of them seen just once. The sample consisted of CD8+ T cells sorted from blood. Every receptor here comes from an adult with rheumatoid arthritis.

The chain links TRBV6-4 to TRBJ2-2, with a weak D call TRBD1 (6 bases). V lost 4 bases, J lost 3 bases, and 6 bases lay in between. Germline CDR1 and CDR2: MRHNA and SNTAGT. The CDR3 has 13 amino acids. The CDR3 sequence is CASSAGDTGELFF. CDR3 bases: TGTGCCAGCAGTGCAGGGGACACCGGGGAGCTGTTTTTT.

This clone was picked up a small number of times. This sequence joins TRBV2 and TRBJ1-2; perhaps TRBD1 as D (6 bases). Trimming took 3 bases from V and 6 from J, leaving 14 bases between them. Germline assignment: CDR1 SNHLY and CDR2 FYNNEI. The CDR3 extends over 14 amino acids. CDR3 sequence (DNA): TGTGCCAGCAGTGACATGTCGGACAGAGATGGCTACACCTTC. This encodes CASSDMSDRDGYTF.

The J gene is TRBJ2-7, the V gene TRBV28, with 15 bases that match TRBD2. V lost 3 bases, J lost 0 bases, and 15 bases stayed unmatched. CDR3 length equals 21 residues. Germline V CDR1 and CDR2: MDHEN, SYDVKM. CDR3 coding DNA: TGTGCCAGCAGTTTGTACCTAGAAGGGACTAGCGGGGGGCCCACCTCCTACGAGCAGTACTTC. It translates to CASSLYLEGTSGGPTSYEQYF.

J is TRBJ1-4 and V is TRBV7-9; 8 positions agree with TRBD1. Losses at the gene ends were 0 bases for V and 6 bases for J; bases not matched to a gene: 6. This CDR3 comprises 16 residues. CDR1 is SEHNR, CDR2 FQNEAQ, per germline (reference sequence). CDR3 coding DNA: TGTGCCAGCAGCTTAGCCTGGACAGGGAGAGATGAAAAACTGTTTTTT. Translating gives CASSLAWTGRDEKLFF.

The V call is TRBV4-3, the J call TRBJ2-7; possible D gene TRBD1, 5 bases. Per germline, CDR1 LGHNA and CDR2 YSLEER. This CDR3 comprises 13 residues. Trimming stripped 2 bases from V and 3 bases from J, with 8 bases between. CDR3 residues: CASSQTQGYEQYF. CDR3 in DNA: TGCGCCAGCAGCCAAACCCAGGGCTACGAGCAGTACTTC.

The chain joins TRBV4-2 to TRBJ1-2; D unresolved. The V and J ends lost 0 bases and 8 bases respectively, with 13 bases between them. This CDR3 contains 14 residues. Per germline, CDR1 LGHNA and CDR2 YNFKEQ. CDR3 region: CASSQDRNGLGYTF. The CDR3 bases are TGTGCCAGCAGCCAAGATAGGAACGGGTTAGGCTACACCTTC.

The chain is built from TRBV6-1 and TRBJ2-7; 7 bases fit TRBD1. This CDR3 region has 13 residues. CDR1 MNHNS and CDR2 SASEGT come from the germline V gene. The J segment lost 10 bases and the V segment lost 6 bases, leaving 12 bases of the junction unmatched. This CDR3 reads CASRGERGQPQYF. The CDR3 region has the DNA TGTGCCAGCAGGGGAGAAAGGGGGCAACCTCAGTACTTC.

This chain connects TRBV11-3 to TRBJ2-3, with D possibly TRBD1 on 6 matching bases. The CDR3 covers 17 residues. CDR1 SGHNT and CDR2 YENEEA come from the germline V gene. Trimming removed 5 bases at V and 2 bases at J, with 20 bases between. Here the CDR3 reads CASSAPNRLGATDTQYF. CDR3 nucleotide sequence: TGTGCCAGCAGCGCTCCAAACCGACTGGGGGCCACAGATACGCAGTATTTT.

In DNA, the CDR3 is TGTGCCAGCAGCGGTCTAGCGGGGGGCTACAATGAGCAGTTCTTC. As protein: CASSGLAGGYNEQFF. The chain couples TRBV9 to TRBJ2-1; 11 bases match TRBD2. With V trimmed by 3 bases and J by 3 bases, 2 bases remained unmatched. Per germline, CDR1 SGDLS and CDR2 YYNGEE. The CDR3 is 15 residues long.

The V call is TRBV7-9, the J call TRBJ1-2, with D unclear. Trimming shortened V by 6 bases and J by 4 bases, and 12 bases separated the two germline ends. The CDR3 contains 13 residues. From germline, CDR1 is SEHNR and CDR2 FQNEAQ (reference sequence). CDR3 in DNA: TGTGCCAGCAGTTTCGACAAGCCCTATGGCTACACCTTC. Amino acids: CASSFDKPYGYTF.

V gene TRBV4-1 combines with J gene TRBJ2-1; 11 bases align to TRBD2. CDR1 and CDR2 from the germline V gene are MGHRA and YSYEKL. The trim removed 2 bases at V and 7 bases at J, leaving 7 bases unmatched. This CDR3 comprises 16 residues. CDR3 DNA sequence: TGCGCCAGCAGCCAAAGACTAGCGGGAAAGAATAATGAGCAGTTCTTC. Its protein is CASSQRLAGKNNEQFF.

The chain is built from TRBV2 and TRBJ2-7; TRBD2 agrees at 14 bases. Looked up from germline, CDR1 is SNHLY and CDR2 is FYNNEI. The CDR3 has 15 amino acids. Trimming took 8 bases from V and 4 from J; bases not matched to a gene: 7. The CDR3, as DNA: TGTGCCAGCGAGAAAGGGACTAGCGGGAGTTACGAGCAGTACTTC. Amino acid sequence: CASEKGTSGSYEQYF. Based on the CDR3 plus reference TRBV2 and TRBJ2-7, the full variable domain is EPEVTQTPSHQVTQMGQEVILRCVPISNHLYFYWYRQILGQKVEFLVSFYNNEISEKSEIFDDQFSVERPDGSNFTLKIRSTKLEDSAMYFCASEKGTSGSYEQYFGPGTRLTVT.

This CDR3 reads CASSLILGQRRGIYF. In DNA, the CDR3 is TGTGCCAGCAGCTTAATCCTGGGACAGAGGAGGGGCATATATTTT. J is TRBJ1-3 and V is TRBV7-9, with 7 bases matching TRBD1. Germline V CDR1 and CDR2: SEHNR, FQNEAQ (reference sequence). The V gene end was trimmed by 2 bases and the J gene end by 12 bases; junction bases not matched to a gene: 13. The CDR3 sequence is 15 residues long.

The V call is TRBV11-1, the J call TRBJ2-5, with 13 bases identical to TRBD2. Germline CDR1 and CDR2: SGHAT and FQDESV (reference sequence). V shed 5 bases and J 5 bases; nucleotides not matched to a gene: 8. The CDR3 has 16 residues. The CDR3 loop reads CASSVGLAGVEETQYF. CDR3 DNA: TGTGCCAGCAGCGTAGGACTAGCGGGAGTCGAGGAGACCCAGTACTTC.

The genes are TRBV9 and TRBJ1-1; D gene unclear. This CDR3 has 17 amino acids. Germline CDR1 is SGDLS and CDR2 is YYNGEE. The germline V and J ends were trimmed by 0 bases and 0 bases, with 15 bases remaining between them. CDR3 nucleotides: TGTGCCAGCAGCGTAGATAGTCAAACGGGAATGAACACTGAAGCTTTCTTT. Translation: CASSVDSQTGMNTEAFF.

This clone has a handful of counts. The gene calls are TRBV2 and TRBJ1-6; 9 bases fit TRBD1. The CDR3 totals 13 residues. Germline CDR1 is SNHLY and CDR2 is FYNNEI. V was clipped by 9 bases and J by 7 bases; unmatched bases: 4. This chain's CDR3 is CARKDRGNSPLHF. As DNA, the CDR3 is TGTGCCAGAAAGGACAGGGGCAATTCACCCCTCCACTTT.

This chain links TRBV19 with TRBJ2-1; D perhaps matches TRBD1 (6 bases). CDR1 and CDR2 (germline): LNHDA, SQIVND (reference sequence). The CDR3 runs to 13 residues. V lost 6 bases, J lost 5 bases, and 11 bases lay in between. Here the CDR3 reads CASSQQGHNEQFF. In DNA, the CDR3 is TGTGCCAGTAGCCAACAGGGACACAATGAGCAGTTCTTC.

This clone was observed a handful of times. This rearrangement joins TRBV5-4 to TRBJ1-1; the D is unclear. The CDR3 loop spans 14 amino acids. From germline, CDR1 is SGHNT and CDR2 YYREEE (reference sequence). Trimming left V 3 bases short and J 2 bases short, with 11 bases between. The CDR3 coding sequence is TGTGCCAGCAGCTGGAACGGGGTTAACACTGAAGCTTTCTTT. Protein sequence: CASSWNGVNTEAFF.

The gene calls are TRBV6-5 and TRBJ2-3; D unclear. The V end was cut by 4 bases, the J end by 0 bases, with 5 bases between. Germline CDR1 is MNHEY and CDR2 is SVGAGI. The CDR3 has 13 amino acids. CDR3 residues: CASSLQSTDTQYF. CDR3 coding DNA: TGTGCCAGCAGTTTACAGAGCACAGATACGCAGTATTTT.

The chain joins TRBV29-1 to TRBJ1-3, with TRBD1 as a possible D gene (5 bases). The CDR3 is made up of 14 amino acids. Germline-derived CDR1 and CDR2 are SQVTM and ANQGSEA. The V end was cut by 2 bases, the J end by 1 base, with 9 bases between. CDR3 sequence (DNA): TGCAGCGTTGAAAAGGCAGGGTCTGGAAACACCATATATTTT. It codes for CSVEKAGSGNTIYF.